These 8 T cell receptor beta chains share one sample of origin, sequenced in a study of spatial heterogeneity in lung cancer. TCRdb processed the 5' RACE reads anew with MiXCR; each CDR3 protein has one entry. The sample lists some 96,000 distinct CDR3 sequences, 4.4% occurring once. These receptors lack a known antigen. Time point indicated: sample taken at primary tumor resection. Findings and caveats of the study: Expanded alpha and beta TCR counts within tumors tracked tumor mutation counts.

The material was lung tumor tissue, obtained at surgery. The source of these receptors is a male donor with early-stage non-small cell lung cancer.

At least ten counts were recorded for this clonotype. V gene TRBV6-2 or TRBV6-3 combines with J gene TRBJ2-2; 7 bases match TRBD2. The CDR3 totals 16 residues. From germline, CDR1 is MNHEY and CDR2 SVGEGT. J lost 1 base, V lost 2 bases, and 4 bases had no gene match. The CDR3 DNA follows: TGTGCCAGCAGTTACGGGGAGCGGGAGAACACCGGGGAGCTGTTTTTT. It is translated as CASSYGERENTGELFF.

This clonotype was counted ten times or more. The chain employs TRBV3-1 and TRBJ2-1, with 11 bases aligning to TRBD2. CDR3 size: 17 residues. Germline trimming cut 4 bases from V and 2 bases from J; bases unmatched to any gene: 7. The germline V gene has CDR1 LGHDT and CDR2 YNNKEL (reference sequence). CDR3 in DNA: TGTGCCAGCAGCCTAGCGGGAGGGCGAGGCGCCTACAATGAGCAGTTCTTC. Protein sequence: CASSLAGGRGAYNEQFF.

Many counts were recorded for this clonotype. The V call is TRBV10-3, the J call TRBJ2-1, with D possibly matching TRBD2 (5 bases). Between the trimmed V and J ends, which lost 3 bases and 12 bases, there was a span of 9 bases. The CDR3 is made up of 11 amino acids. Looked up from germline, CDR1 is ENHRY and CDR2 is SYGVKD. CDR3 DNA: TGTGCCATCAGTGACGGGATGATGCAGTTCTTC. Protein: CAISDGMMQFF.

This clonotype was recorded many times. V and J are TRBV12-3 or TRBV12-4 and TRBJ1-1; D is unclear. The V and J ends lost 2 bases and 10 bases respectively, with 11 bases between them. The CDR3 runs 12 residues. The CDR3 sequence is CASSLTGIRAFF. The CDR3 DNA follows: TGTGCCAGCAGTTTAACCGGGATTCGAGCTTTCTTT.

This clonotype was seen ten or more times. The chain is built from TRBV6-6 and TRBJ1-3; D remains unclear. Trimming removed 6 bases from V and 4 bases from J, with 10 bases in between. Looked up from germline, CDR1 is MNHNY and CDR2 is SVGAGI (reference sequence). CDR3 length: 13 amino acids. The CDR3: CASSRKAGNTIYF. DNA for the CDR3: TGTGCCAGCAGCCGAAAAGCGGGAAACACCATATATTTT.

This clonotype was picked up a small number of times. The genes are TRBV6-1 and TRBJ2-1; a weak D match, TRBD2 (5 bases). Germline V CDR1 and CDR2: MNHNS, SASEGT. V gave up 7 bases and J gave up 11 bases, with 15 bases separating them. This CDR3 contains 12 residues. CDR3 DNA sequence: TGTGCCAGCAAGGAGAGTAGCGCAAAGCAGTTCTTC. Translated, it gives CASKESSAKQFF.

This clonotype was detected ten times or more. V usage is TRBV9 and J usage is TRBJ2-2, with TRBD2 matching 13 bases. Losses at the gene ends were 4 bases for V and 5 bases for J; bases not matched to a gene: 11. Germline values: CDR1 SGDLS, CDR2 YYNGEE. This CDR3 comprises 18 residues. The CDR3 nucleotides read TGTGCCAGCAGCTCATCCGGGACTAGCGGGATAGGTACCGGGGAGCTGTTTTTT. As protein: CASSSSGTSGIGTGELFF.

This clonotype was detected ten times or more. The gene calls are TRBV7-6 and TRBJ1-3; perhaps TRBD1 as D (6 bases). Germline CDR1 and CDR2: SGHVS and FNYEAQ. V was pared by 8 bases and J by 0 bases, with 11 bases between. This CDR3 has 14 residues. The CDR3 DNA sequence: TGTGCCAGCTTTGGAGGGGGCTCTGGAAACACCATATATTTT. Translated, it gives CASFGGGSGNTIYF.